The entry that follows covers one T cell receptor beta chain sequence. This clone was counted ten times or more. What this receptor recognizes is not known. The record has no base qualities; no much larger clone is one base away. Taken from the germline V gene, the CDR1 and CDR2 loops are MNHNS and SASEGT. Deletion took 6 bases off V and 7 bases off J, with a span of 12 bases between the germline ends. CDR3 length: 13 amino acids, cysteine to phenylalanine. Of all the DNA, just the CDR3 is kept, 39 bases in frame from base 1. The library was obtained by PCR. Sequencing took place on an Illumina HiSeq 4000. High-throughput sequencing was used to profile the TCR beta-chain CDR3 region of every patient. As for how the authors treated the data: The researchers built a classifier to tell apart papillary thyroid cancer patients with distant metastasis, based on CDR3 differences among clinicopathological groups. The Shannon index was used to assess repertoire diversity, and the Morisita-Horn index was used to assess tumor-blood repertoire similarity. TCRdb reprocessed the public reads (quality trimming at Q25 with fastp, clone calling with MiXCR) and kept in-frame beta chains. The authors' filters were not applied to this entry. This sample lists over 70,000 clones; around 19% were detected once. Of the sample, more than 10% is held by the ten largest clones.

These data originate in a study of metastatic and nonmetastatic thyroid tumors (dated by TCRdb to between 2020 and 2021). For the wider study: The researchers compared repertoires between peripheral blood samples and tumor or nodule tissue samples from patients with malignant or benign thyroid disease.

Before undergoing thyroid surgery, none of the patients had been given any kind of treatment. Using T-cell receptor beta sequencing, the study looked back at clinical samples from patients collected from the early 2010s to the late 2010s. Points the paper makes about the study in general: In both blood and tumor samples, malignant tumors were reported to have significantly higher TCR beta diversity than benign nodules.

The sample taken for sequencing was blood. In this chain, TRBV6-1 is recombined with TRBJ2-2; the D gene is possibly TRBD1 or TRBD2, each agreeing over 6 bases. The clonotype originates from a female donor with papillary thyroid cancer or a benign thyroid nodule (not recorded which). Some clones in this sample may be carry-over from other donors' samples. CDR3 protein: CASSRGQFGELFF. Read as DNA, the sequence is TGTGCCAGCAGCCGGGGGCAGTTCGGGGAGCTGTTTTTT.